The 30 T cell receptor beta chains presented below share a single source sample, sequenced in a study of T cells in Graves' hyperthyroidism and ophthalmopathy. The investigators amplified TCR beta CDR3 regions from RNA transcripts. An initial round of RT-PCR targeting the TCR CDR3 relied on the HTBI primer set. In TCRdb, the multiplex PCR reads were re-called with MiXCR into one record per CDR3 protein. This table has over 650,000 distinct CDR3 sequences, less than 45% appearing once. Sequenced material: peripheral blood or thyroid tissue (not recorded which). The source of these receptors is an adult man with Graves' disease, either hyperthyroidism or ophthalmopathy (not recorded which).

On this clonotype: This sequence may be a read error, since a much larger clone differs from it by one base. The chain uses TRBV7-2 and TRBJ2-7; TRBD1 agrees at 8 bases. The trim removed 3 bases at V and 3 bases at J, leaving 4 bases unmatched. The CDR3 runs 14 residues. Per germline, CDR1 SGHTA and CDR2 FQGNSA. CDR3 sequence: CASSFYRGDYEQYF. The CDR3, as DNA: TGTGCCAGCAGCTTCTACAGGGGGGACTACGAGCAGTACTTC.

The chain carries TRBV20-1 and TRBJ2-7; 11 bases agree with TRBD2. CDR3 size: 14 residues. J was trimmed by 3 bases and V by 8 bases; bases with no gene match: 9. Germline-derived CDR1 and CDR2 are DFQATT and SNEGSKA (reference sequence). The CDR3 spells CSTPRLAGGYEQYF. CDR3 nucleotide sequence: TGCAGTACCCCGAGGCTAGCGGGGGGCTACGAGCAGTACTTC.

The chain recombines TRBV19 with TRBJ2-7; D is ambiguous. The CDR3 spans 14 residues. Per germline, CDR1 LNHDA and CDR2 SQIVND (reference sequence). V was shortened by 4 bases and J by 5 bases, with 15 bases between the two germline ends. The CDR3 loop reads CASSKTRLAHEQYF. CDR3 sequence (DNA): TGTGCCAGTAGTAAGACACGTCTTGCCCACGAGCAGTACTTC.

In its sample, this clonotype was seen once. The chain links TRBV7-9 to TRBJ2-7; D might be TRBD2 (7 bases). V lost 7 bases, J lost 3 bases, and 25 bases lay in between. The CDR3 sequence is 17 residues long. Germline V gene data show CDR1 as SEHNR and CDR2 as FQNEAQ (reference sequence). The CDR3 here is CASMPGGRGGRLYEQYF. The CDR3 nucleotides are TGTGCCAGCATGCCGGGGGGTAGGGGGGGACGGCTCTACGAGCAGTACTTC.

This chain uses TRBV21-1 with TRBJ2-6. TRBV21-1 is flagged as a pseudogene. The CDR3 is 16 residues long. The CDR3 loop reads CASSKGTGAGANVLTF. Written as DNA, the CDR3 is TGTGCCAGCAGCAAAGGGACGGGTGCTGGGGCCAACGTCCTGACTTTC.

This clonotype has ten or more counts. V and J are TRBV29-1 and TRBJ2-7; TRBD1 matches 8 bases. J gave up 0 bases and V 3 bases, and 7 bases lay outside the gene matches. This CDR3 has 15 amino acids. Germline loops: CDR1 SQVTM, CDR2 ANQGSEA. CDR3 DNA sequence: TGCAGCGTTGATGCAGGACAGGGCCCCTCCTACGAGCAGTACTTC. Translated: CSVDAGQGPSYEQYF.

This clonotype was counted ten times or more. This chain connects TRBV20-1 to TRBJ2-5, with a tentative D call TRBD1 (6 bases). This CDR3 is 14 amino acids long. V was cut by 0 bases and J by 5 bases, with 13 bases left in between. CDR1 is DFQATT and CDR2 is SNEGSKA in the germline V gene (reference sequence). The CDR3 nucleotides are TGCAGTGCTAGAGAGTCCCACAGGGTTGAGACCCAGTACTTC. Translating it yields CSARESHRVETQYF.

This clonotype turned up a few times. This chain connects TRBV7-3 to TRBJ1-6; the D gene is possibly TRBD1 (6 bases). Per germline, CDR1 SGHTA and CDR2 FQGTGA. The CDR3 totals 14 residues. Trimming removed 5 bases at V and 9 bases at J, with 14 bases between. The CDR3 DNA reads TGTGCCAGCAGCGAACAGGGTGGGAGTTCACCCCTCCACTTT. Translated: CASSEQGGSSPLHF. The full variable domain, rest sourced from reference TRBV7-3 and TRBJ1-6, is GAGVSQTPSNKVTEKGKYVELRCDPISGHTALYWYRQSLGQGPEFLIYFQGTGAADDSGLPNDRFFAVRPEGSVSTLKIQRTERGDSAVYLCASSEQGGSSPLHFGNGTRLTVT.

This clonotype was detected only a few times. In nucleotides, the CDR3 is TGTGCCAGTACAGGGACTAGCGGGAGGTACGGAGAGACCCAGTACTTC. It encodes CASTGTSGRYGETQYF. This chain links TRBV19 with TRBJ2-5, with 15 bases lining up with TRBD2. Germline CDR1 is LNHDA and CDR2 is SQIVND (reference sequence). Losses at the gene ends were 7 bases for V and 4 bases for J; bases not matched to a gene: 7. The CDR3 is 16 amino acids.

In this sample, this clonotype turned up a few times. The chain recombines TRBV2 with TRBJ1-3; D perhaps matches TRBD1 (5 bases). Germline V gene sequence: CDR1 SNHLY, CDR2 FYNNEI. Trimming stripped 3 bases from V and 2 bases from J, with 17 bases between. CDR3 length: 17 residues. The CDR3 protein is CASSDYSPGPTGNTIYF. Written as DNA, the CDR3 is TGTGCCAGCAGTGACTATTCGCCGGGACCGACTGGAAACACCATATATTTT.

There are many counts of this clonotype. The chain links TRBV5-1 to TRBJ1-2; 7 positions match TRBD1. This CDR3 has 15 amino acids. Germline values: CDR1 SGHRS, CDR2 YFSETQ. V shed 4 bases, J shed 0 bases, and the junction held 6 bases outside the gene matches. The CDR3: CASSQSGTANYGYTF. In DNA, the CDR3 is TGCGCCAGCAGCCAATCCGGGACAGCTAACTATGGCTACACCTTC. The complete variable domain, with remaining parts taken from reference TRBV5-1 and TRBJ1-2, reads KAGVTQTPRYLIKTRGQQVTLSCSPISGHRSVSWYQQTPGQGLQFLFEYFSETQRNKGNFPGRFSGRQFSNSRSEMNVSTLELGDSALYLCASSQSGTANYGYTFGSGTRLTVV.

In regard to this clonotype: A read error is possible here, since a much larger clone lies one base away. The chain employs TRBV7-2 and TRBJ1-6, with D maybe TRBD1 (5 bases). This CDR3 comprises 15 residues. Germline lookup yields CDR1 SGHTA and CDR2 FQGNSA. CDR3 in DNA: TGTGCCAGCAGCTTAGGGTCGGGGCCTAATTCACCCCACCACTTT. Translated: CASSLGSGPNSPHHF.

This clonotype was observed a few times. This chain connects TRBV20-1 to TRBJ1-1; TRBD1 agrees at 8 bases. CDR1 and CDR2 from the germline V gene are DFQATT and SNEGSKA (reference sequence). The CDR3 covers 13 residues. Losses at the gene ends were 4 bases for V and 1 base for J; bases not matched to a gene: 2. The CDR3 protein is CSATRGPNTEAFF. CDR3 nucleotide sequence: TGCAGTGCTACCAGGGGGCCGAACACTGAAGCTTTCTTT.

The rearrangement links TRBV12-3 or TRBV12-4 to TRBJ1-6; tentatively, D is TRBD1 (5 bases). Trimming pared 6 bases from V and 6 bases from J, leaving 18 bases between. The CDR3 has 16 residues. The CDR3 bases are TGTGCCAGCAGCCTAGGGGCTGTAGGTGGTAATTCACCCCTCCACTTT. Translating gives CASSLGAVGGNSPLHF.

This chain connects TRBV7-3 to TRBJ1-1; D possibly corresponds to TRBD1 (5 bases). V dropped 0 bases and J dropped 1 base, with 12 bases sitting between them. Germline V gives CDR1 SGHTA, CDR2 FQGTGA. The CDR3 runs 16 residues. The CDR3 sequence: CASSLTGGQGNTEAFF. The CDR3 DNA reads TGTGCCAGCAGCTTAACCGGAGGGCAGGGGAACACTGAAGCTTTCTTT.

The chain joins TRBV24-1 to TRBJ2-3; maybe TRBD2 (5 bases). CDR3 length equals 16 residues. V lost 4 bases, J lost 3 bases, and 16 bases lay in between. Germline V gives CDR1 KGHDR, CDR2 SFDVKD. The CDR3 DNA reads TGTGCCACCAGTGACCCCGATCCTAGCCGGACAGATACGCAGTATTTT. Translating gives CATSDPDPSRTDTQYF.

The chain combines TRBV29-1 with TRBJ2-3, with no clear D. Germline-derived CDR1 and CDR2 are SQVTM and ANQGSEA. CDR3 length: 14 residues. The germline V and J ends were trimmed by 4 bases and 0 bases, with 11 bases remaining between them. The CDR3 is CSVASKRSTDTQYF. The CDR3 DNA sequence: TGCAGCGTTGCTTCGAAGCGAAGCACAGATACGCAGTATTTT.

The genes are TRBV11-1 and TRBJ2-7, with 8 bases identical to TRBD1. Trimming cost V 3 bases and J 5 bases; bases outside gene matches: 6. The CDR3 contains 14 residues. Germline assignment: CDR1 SGHAT and CDR2 FQDESV (reference sequence). CDR3 DNA: TGTGCCAGCAGCTTCCGGGACAGGTCGCACGAGCAGTACTTC. Residues: CASSFRDRSHEQYF.

Comments on this clonotype: A much larger clonotype is one base distant, so this may be a read error. This chain joins TRBV24-1 and TRBJ2-7, with TRBD1 identical over 7 bases. J gave up 5 bases and V 5 bases, and 8 bases lay outside the gene matches. This CDR3 spans 14 amino acids. CDR1 and CDR2 from the germline V gene are KGHDR and SFDVKD. Here the CDR3 reads CATSATGEGDEQYF. Written as DNA, the CDR3 is TGTGCCACCAGTGCCACAGGGGAAGGGGACGAGCAGTACTTC.

This clonotype was recorded at least ten times. V and J are TRBV29-1 and TRBJ1-1; D not certain. CDR1 and CDR2 (germline): SQVTM, ANQGSEA. This CDR3 region has 12 residues. V was clipped by 7 bases and J by 5 bases, with 14 bases between them. The CDR3 loop reads CSARVVGTEAFF. The CDR3 DNA reads TGCAGCGCCCGTGTTGTCGGGACTGAAGCTTTCTTT.

The gene calls are TRBV15 and TRBJ1-4; D is unclear. In germline, CDR1 is LNHNV, CDR2 YYDKDF (reference sequence). The CDR3 is 16 amino acids. The V gene lost 4 bases and the J gene lost 5 bases, with 17 bases spanning the gap. CDR3 region: CATSNPSRDGNEKLFF. The CDR3 nucleotides read TGTGCCACCAGCAACCCGTCCCGCGATGGAAATGAAAAACTGTTTTTT.

The CDR3 DNA reads as TGTGCCAGCAGCTCCCGGGAGGGCGGGACTGAAGCTTTCTTT. The encoded protein is CASSSREGGTEAFF. The chain has TRBV7-8 and TRBJ1-1; D is uncertain. Germline assignment: CDR1 SGHVS and CDR2 FQNEAQ. This CDR3 region has 14 residues. V lost 4 bases, J lost 5 bases, and 14 bases lay in between.

This chain's CDR3 is CASSGRELETQYF. The CDR3 bases are TGTGCCAGCAGTGGCCGGGAGTTGGAGACCCAGTACTTC. The chain uses TRBV6-6 and TRBJ2-5; a weak D match, TRBD2 (6 bases). Germline CDR1 MNHNY, CDR2 SVGAGI (reference sequence). The CDR3 extends over 13 amino acids. V lost 5 bases and J lost 5, with 12 bases in between.

V gene TRBV19 combines with J gene TRBJ1-2; D remains ambiguous. From germline, CDR1 is LNHDA and CDR2 SQIVND (reference sequence). Trimming pared 1 base from V and 7 bases from J, leaving 16 bases between. The CDR3 has 15 amino acids. CDR3: CASSIVSTRPIGYTF. In DNA form, the CDR3 reads TGTGCCAGTAGTATAGTGAGCACTAGGCCGATTGGCTACACCTTC.

This clonotype was detected ten times or more. The J gene is TRBJ2-7, the V gene TRBV12-3 or TRBV12-4, with D uncertain. The V gene lost 6 bases and the J gene lost 3 bases, with 9 bases spanning the gap. The CDR3 length is 12 residues. The CDR3 region is CASSRTNYEQYF. The CDR3 nucleotides read TGTGCCAGCAGCCGGACCAACTACGAGCAGTACTTC.

The V and J genes are TRBV7-8 and TRBJ2-7; 11 bases map to TRBD1. Unmatched junction bases numbered 11, after V lost 9 bases and J lost 7 bases. The CDR3 runs to 14 residues. CDR1 and CDR2 from the germline V gene are SGHVS and FQNEAQ. The CDR3 coding sequence is TGTGCCAGTAGTGGCGGACAGGGGGCGAGTGAGCAGTACTTC. This gives the protein CASSGGQGASEQYF.

This clonotype was picked up one time. The CDR3 protein is CASSAGEDTEAFF. CDR3 sequence (DNA): TGTGCCAGCAGTGCAGGGGAGGACACTGAAGCTTTCTTT. This sequence joins TRBV2 and TRBJ1-1, with D tentatively TRBD1 (6 bases). Germline V lookup: CDR1 SNHLY, CDR2 FYNNEI. The CDR3 totals 13 residues. V was clipped by 4 bases and J by 3 bases, with 9 bases between them.

This clonotype was seen more than once but under ten times. This chain connects TRBV20-1 to TRBJ2-2; 9 bases align to TRBD1. Unmatched junction bases numbered 16, after V lost 1 base and J lost 10 bases. Germline V gene data show CDR1 as DFQATT and CDR2 as SNEGSKA (reference sequence). The CDR3 is 17 amino acids. The CDR3 loop is CSARAHAPTGGRLELFF. The CDR3 nucleotides read TGCAGTGCTAGAGCCCACGCCCCGACAGGGGGTCGCTTGGAGCTGTTTTTT.

CDR3 amino acids: CASSDEDEGDTEAFF. The CDR3 DNA reads as TGTGCCAGCAGCGACGAGGACGAGGGAGACACTGAAGCTTTCTTT. The chain links TRBV7-9 to TRBJ1-1; D not certain. V lost 5 bases to trimming and J lost 3 bases, with 16 bases between them. The CDR3 runs 15 residues. Germline values: CDR1 SEHNR, CDR2 FQNEAQ (reference sequence).

The chain links TRBV5-1 to TRBJ1-1; D may be TRBD1 (6 bases). The CDR3 loop spans 15 amino acids. Looked up from germline, CDR1 is SGHRS and CDR2 is YFSETQ. V lost 4 bases to trimming and J lost 5 bases, with 18 bases between them. The CDR3, as DNA: TGCGCCAGCAGCCAGGGGCAGCGGGGAATGACTGAAGCTTTCTTT. Translating it yields CASSQGQRGMTEAFF.